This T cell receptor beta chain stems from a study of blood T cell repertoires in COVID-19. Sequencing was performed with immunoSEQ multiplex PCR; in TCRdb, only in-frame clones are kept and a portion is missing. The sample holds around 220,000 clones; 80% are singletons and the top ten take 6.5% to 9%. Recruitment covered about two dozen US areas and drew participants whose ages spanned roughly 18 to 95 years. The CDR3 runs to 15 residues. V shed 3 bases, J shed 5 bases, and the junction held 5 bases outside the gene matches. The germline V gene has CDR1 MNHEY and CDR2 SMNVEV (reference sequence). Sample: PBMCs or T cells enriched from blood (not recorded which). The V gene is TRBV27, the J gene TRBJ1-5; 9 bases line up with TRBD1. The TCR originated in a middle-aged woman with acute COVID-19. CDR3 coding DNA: TGTGCCAGCAGTTTGGGGGACAGGGCCGATCAGCCCCAGCATTTT. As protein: CASSLGDRADQPQHF.